Reported below is one T cell receptor (beta chain). What it recognizes is unknown. The entry originates in a study of shared clonotypes between healthy human individuals. Across the whole study: Per donor, three plates held CD4 naive cells, three held CD4 memory, two held CD8 naive and one held CD8 memory.

Germline V lookup: CDR1 LNHDA, CDR2 SQIVND (reference sequence). V was shortened by 0 bases and J by 0 bases, with 12 bases between the two germline ends. This CDR3 has 16 residues. Points from the study as a whole: Non-shared clonotypes had lower generation probabilities than those shared by all four donors. Expectations were that clonotype sharing among donors would be affected by sequencing depth.

Caucasian adults living in Nashville, Tennessee, provided all samples. Assay: immunoSEQ multiplex PCR; the TCRdb copy retains only in-frame clones and omits some. The data show 730,000 or so clones, 60% to 80% seen once. The chain joins TRBV19 to TRBJ2-7; possibly TRBD1 for D (6 bases). Sequencing was performed on memory CD4+ T cells sorted from blood. Documented subset: CD45RA-negative fraction. This receptor was obtained from a woman in her thirties in good health. In DNA form, the CDR3 reads TGTGCCAGTAGTATAGAGCCGTCAGGGGCCTCCTACGAGCAGTACTTC. Translation: CASSIEPSGASYEQYF.